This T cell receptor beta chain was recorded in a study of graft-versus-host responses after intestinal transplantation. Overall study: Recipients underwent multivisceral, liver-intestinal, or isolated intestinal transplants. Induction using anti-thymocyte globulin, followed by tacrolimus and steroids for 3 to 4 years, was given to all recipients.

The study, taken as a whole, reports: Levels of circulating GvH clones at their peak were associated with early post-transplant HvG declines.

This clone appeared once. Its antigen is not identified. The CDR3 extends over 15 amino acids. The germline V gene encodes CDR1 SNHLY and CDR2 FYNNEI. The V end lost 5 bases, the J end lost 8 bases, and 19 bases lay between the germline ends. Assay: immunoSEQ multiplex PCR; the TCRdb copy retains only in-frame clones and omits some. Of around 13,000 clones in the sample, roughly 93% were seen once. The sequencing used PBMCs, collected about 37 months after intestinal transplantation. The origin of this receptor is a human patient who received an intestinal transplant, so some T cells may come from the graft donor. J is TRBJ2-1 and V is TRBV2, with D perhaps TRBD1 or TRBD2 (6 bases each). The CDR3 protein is CASSNEPGAVHEQFF. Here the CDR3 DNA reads TGTGCCAGCAGTAACGAACCGGGGGCCGTCCATGAGCAGTTCTTC.